This entry is about one T cell receptor (beta chain). Its antigen remains unidentified. Assembly of TCR beta libraries relied on iRepertoire HTBI primers together with Arm-PCR of CDR3 regions. MiXCR was run by TCRdb on the multiplex PCR reads, yielding one entry per CDR3 protein. Of about 460,000 distinct CDR3 sequences in the sample, around a fifth were seen once. Time point denoted: persistent/refractory GD, antithyroid drugs over 5 years with positive TRAb. The TCR library was made from RNA that had been extracted from PBMCs in TRIzol. This sample stems from a study of regulatory T cells in long-lasting Graves disease. Study overall: The term persistent Graves' disease signified upward of 5 years on antithyroid drugs with positive TSH receptor antibodies.

The CDR3 has 13 residues. Trimming removed 7 bases from V and 1 base from J, with 10 bases in between. In germline, CDR1 is MNHNS, CDR2 SASEGT. Findings and limits, study-wide: Persistent Graves' disease cases displayed lower TCR diversity than newly diagnosed ones. With persistent disease, TRBV28, TRBJ1-2 and TRBJ2-5 were the favored segments. Possibly, accuracy suffered from the small sample size.

The chain couples TRBV6-1 to TRBJ1-1; D unresolved. Material: peripheral blood mononuclear cells (PBMCs), obtained when the disease was refractory, from a patient treated with antithyroid drugs. This sequence was found in a female donor with Graves disease. The CDR3 spells CASTRVENTEAFF. The CDR3 DNA reads as TGTGCCAGCACAAGGGTTGAGAACACTGAAGCTTTCTTT.